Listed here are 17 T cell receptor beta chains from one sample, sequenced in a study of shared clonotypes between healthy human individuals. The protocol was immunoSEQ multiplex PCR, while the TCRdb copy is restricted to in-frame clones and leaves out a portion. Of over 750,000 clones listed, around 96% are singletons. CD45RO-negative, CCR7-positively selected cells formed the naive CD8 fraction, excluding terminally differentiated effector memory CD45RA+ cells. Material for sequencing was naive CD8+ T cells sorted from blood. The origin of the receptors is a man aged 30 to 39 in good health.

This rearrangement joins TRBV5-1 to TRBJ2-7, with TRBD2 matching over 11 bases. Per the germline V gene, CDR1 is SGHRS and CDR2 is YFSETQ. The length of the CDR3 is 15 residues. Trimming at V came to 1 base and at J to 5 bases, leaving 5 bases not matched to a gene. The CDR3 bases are TGCGCCAGCAGCTTGTCGACTAGCGGGAACCACGAGCAGTACTTC. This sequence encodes CASSLSTSGNHEQYF. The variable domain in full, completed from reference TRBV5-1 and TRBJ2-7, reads KAGVTQTPRYLIKTRGQQVTLSCSPISGHRSVSWYQQTPGQGLQFLFEYFSETQRNKGNFPGRFSGRQFSNSRSEMNVSTLELGDSALYLCASSLSTSGNHEQYFGPGTRLTVT.

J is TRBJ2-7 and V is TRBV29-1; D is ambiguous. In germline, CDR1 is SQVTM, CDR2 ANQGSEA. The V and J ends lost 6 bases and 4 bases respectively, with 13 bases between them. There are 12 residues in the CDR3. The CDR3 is CSVRTLMYEQYF. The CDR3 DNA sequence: TGCAGCGTCCGGACCCTAATGTACGAGCAGTACTTC.

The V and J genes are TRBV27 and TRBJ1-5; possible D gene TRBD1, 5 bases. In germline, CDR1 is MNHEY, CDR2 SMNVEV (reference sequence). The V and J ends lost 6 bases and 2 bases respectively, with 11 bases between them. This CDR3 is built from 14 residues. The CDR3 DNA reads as TGTGCCAGCAGGCAATCAGGGCGCAATCAGCCCCAGCATTTT. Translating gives CASRQSGRNQPQHF.

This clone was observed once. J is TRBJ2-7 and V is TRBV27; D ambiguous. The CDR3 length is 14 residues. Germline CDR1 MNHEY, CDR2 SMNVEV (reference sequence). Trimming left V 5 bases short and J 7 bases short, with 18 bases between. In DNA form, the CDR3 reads TGTGCCAGCAGTCCCCTACGACTTCTGGGGGAGCAGTACTTC. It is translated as CASSPLRLLGEQYF.

As DNA, the CDR3 is TGTGCCAGCAGTTTAGCGACAGGAAAGAATGGCTACACCTTC. This gives the protein CASSLATGKNGYTF. The chain has TRBV27 and TRBJ1-2; the D gene is possibly TRBD1 (6 bases). Trimming cost V 2 bases and J 6 bases, with 13 bases left between them. This CDR3 region has 14 residues. The germline CDR1 and CDR2 sequences are MNHEY and SMNVEV (reference sequence).

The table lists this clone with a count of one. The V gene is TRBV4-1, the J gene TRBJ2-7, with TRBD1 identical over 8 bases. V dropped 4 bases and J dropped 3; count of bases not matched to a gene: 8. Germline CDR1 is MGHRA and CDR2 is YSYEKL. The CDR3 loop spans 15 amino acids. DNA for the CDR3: TGCGCCAGCAGCCCATCAGCAGGGGGCGTCTACGAGCAGTACTTC. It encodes CASSPSAGGVYEQYF.

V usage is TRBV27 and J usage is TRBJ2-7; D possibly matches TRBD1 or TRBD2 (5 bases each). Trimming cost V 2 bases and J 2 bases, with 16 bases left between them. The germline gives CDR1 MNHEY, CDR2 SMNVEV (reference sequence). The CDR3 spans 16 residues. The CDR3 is CASSLSPGPSPYEQYF. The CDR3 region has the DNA TGTGCCAGCAGTTTAAGTCCGGGACCCAGCCCCTACGAGCAGTACTTC.

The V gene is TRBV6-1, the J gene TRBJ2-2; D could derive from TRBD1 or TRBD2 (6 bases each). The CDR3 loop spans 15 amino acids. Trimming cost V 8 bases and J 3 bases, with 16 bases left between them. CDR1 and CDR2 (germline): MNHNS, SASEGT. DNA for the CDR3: TGTGCCAGCCGTAGGGGGGCTATGGACACCGGGGAGCTGTTTTTT. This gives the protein CASRRGAMDTGELFF.

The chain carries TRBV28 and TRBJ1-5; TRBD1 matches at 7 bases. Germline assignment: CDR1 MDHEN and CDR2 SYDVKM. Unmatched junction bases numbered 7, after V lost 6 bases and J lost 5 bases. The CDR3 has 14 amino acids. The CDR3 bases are TGTGCCAGCAGACCGACAGGGAACCATCAGCCCCAGCATTTT. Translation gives CASRPTGNHQPQHF.

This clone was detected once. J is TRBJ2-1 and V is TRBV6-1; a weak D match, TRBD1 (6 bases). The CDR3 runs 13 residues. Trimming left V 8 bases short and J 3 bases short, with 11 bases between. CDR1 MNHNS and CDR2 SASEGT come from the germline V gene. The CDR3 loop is CASLDRFYNEQFF. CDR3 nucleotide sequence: TGTGCCAGCCTTGACAGGTTCTACAATGAGCAGTTCTTC.

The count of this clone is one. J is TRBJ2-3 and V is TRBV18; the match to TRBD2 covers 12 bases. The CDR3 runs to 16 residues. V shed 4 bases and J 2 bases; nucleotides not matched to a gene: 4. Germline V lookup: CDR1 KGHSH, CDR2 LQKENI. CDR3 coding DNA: TGTGCCAGCTCACTGCGGACTAGCGGGGTCACAGATACGCAGTATTTT. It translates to CASSLRTSGVTDTQYF.

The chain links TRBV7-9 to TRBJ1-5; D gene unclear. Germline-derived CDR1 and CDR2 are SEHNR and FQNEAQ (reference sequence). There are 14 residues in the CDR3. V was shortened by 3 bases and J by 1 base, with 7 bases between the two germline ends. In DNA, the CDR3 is TGTGCCAGCAGCTTCTCTCAGAGCAATCAGCCCCAGCATTTT. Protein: CASSFSQSNQPQHF.

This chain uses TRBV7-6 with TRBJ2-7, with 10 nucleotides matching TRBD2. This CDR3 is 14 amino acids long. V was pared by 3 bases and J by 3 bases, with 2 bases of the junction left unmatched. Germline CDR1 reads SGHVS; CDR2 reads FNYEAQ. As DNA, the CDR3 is TGTGCCAGCAGCTTGACTAGCGGGCACTACGAGCAGTACTTC. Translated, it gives CASSLTSGHYEQYF.

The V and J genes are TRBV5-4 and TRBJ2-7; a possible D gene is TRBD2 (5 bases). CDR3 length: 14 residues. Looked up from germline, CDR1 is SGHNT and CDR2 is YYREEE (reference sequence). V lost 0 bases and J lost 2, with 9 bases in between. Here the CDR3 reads CASSLGFGAYEQYF. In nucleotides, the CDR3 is TGTGCCAGCAGCTTGGGGTTCGGGGCCTACGAGCAGTACTTC.

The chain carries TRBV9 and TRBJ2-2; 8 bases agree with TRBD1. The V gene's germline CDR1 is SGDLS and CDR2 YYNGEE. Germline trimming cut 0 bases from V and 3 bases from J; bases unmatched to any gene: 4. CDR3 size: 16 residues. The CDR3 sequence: CASSVEGQEYTGELFF. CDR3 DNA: TGTGCCAGCAGCGTAGAGGGACAGGAGTACACCGGGGAGCTGTTTTTT.

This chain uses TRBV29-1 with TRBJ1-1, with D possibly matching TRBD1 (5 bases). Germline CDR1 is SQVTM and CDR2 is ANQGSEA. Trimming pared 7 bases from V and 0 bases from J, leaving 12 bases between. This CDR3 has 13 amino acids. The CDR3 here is CSAHGTVNTEAFF. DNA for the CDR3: TGCAGCGCCCATGGGACGGTGAACACTGAAGCTTTCTTT.

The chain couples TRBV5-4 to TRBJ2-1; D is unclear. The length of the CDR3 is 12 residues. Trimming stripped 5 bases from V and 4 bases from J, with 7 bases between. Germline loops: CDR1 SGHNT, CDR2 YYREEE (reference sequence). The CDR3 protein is CASRAQYNEQFF. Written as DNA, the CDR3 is TGTGCCAGCAGGGCCCAGTACAATGAGCAGTTCTTC.